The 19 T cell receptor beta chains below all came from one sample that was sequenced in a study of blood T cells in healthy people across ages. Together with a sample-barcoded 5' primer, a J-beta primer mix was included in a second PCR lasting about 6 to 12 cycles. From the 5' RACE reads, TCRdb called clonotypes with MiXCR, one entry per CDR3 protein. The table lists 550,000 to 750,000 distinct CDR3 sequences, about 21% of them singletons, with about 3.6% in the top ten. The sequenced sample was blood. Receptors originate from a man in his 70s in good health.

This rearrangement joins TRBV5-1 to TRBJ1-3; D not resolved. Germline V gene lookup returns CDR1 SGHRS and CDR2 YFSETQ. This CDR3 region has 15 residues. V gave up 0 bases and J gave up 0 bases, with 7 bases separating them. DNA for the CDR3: TGCGCCAGCAGCTTGGTGGGGAACTCTGGAAACACCATATATTTT. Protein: CASSLVGNSGNTIYF. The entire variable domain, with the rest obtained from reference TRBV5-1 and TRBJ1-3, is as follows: KAGVTQTPRYLIKTRGQQVTLSCSPISGHRSVSWYQQTPGQGLQFLFEYFSETQRNKGNFPGRFSGRQFSNSRSEMNVSTLELGDSALYLCASSLVGNSGNTIYFGEGSWLTVV.

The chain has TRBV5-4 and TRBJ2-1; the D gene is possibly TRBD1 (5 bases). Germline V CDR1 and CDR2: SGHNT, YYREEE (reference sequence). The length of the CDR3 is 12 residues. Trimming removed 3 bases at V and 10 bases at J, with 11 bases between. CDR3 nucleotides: TGTGCCAGCAGCTCCCAGGGTGAGGAGCAGTTCTTC. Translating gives CASSSQGEEQFF.

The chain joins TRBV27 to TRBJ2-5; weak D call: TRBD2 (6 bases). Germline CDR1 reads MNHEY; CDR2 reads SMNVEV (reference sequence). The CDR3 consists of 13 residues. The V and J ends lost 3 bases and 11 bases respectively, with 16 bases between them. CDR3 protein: CASSFHGTGEQYF. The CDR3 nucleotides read TGTGCCAGCAGTTTCCACGGGACGGGGGAGCAGTACTTC.

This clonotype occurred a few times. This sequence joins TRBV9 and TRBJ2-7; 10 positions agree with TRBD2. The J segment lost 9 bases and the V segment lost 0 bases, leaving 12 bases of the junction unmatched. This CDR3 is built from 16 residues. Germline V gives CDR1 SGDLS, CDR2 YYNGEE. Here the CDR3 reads CASSVARRLAGVGQYF. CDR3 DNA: TGTGCCAGCAGCGTAGCCCGTCGGCTAGCGGGAGTCGGGCAGTACTTC.

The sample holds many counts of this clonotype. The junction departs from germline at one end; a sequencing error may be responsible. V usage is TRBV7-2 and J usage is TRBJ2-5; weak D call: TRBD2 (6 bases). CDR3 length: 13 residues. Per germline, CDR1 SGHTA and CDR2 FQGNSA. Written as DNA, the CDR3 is TGCGCCAGCAGCTTAGGAGGGGAAGAGACCCAGTACTTC. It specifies CASSLGGEETQYF. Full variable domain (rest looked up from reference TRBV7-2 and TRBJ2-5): GAGVSQSPSNKVTEKGKDVELRCDPISGHTALYWYRQSLGQGLEFLIYFQGNSAPDKSGLPSDRFSAERTGGSVSTLTIQRTQQEDSAVYLCASSLGGEETQYFGPGTRLLVL.

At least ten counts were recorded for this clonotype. The CDR3 sequence: CAIRGPNSPLHF. Here the CDR3 DNA reads TGTGCCATTCGAGGCCCGAATTCACCCCTCCACTTT. The chain joins TRBV28 to TRBJ1-6, with D uncertain. Germline CDR1 and CDR2: MDHEN and SYDVKM. The CDR3 sequence is 12 residues long. The ends were cut back, 10 bases at V and 7 bases at J, with 11 bases in the middle.

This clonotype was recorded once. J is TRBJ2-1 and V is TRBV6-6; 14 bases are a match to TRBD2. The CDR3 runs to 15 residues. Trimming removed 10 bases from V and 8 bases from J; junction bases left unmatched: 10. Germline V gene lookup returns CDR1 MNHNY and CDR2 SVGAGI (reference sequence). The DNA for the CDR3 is TGTGCCACCACACCGGGACTAGCGGGAGCCTATGAGCAGTTCTTC. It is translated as CATTPGLAGAYEQFF.

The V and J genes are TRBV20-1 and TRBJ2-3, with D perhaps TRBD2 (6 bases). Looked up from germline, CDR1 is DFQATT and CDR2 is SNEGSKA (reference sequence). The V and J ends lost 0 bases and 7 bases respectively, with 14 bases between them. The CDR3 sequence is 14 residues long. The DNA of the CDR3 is TGCAGTGCTAGAGATCTCGGGAGCAGCAATACGCAGTATTTT. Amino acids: CSARDLGSSNTQYF.

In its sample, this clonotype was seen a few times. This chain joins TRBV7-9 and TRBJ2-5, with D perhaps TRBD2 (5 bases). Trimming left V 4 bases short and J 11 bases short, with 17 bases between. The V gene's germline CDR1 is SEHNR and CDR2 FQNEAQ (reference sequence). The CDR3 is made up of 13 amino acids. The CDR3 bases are TGTGCCAGCAGCTCGACCGGGATACTTGAGCAGTACTTC. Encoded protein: CASSSTGILEQYF.

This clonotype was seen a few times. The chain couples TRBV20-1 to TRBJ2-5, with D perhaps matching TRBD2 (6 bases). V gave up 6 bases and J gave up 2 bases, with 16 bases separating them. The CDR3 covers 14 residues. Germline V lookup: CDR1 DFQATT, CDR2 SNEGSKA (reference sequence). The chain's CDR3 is CSAEGLTFQETQYF. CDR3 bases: TGCAGTGCGGAGGGACTTACTTTTCAAGAGACCCAGTACTTC.

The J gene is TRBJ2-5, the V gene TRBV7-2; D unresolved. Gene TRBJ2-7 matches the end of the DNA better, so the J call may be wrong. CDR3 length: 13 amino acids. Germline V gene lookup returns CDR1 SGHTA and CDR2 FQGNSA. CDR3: CASASLVLDEQYF. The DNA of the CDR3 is TGTGCCAGCGCAAGCCTGGTCCTAGACGAGCAGTACTTC.

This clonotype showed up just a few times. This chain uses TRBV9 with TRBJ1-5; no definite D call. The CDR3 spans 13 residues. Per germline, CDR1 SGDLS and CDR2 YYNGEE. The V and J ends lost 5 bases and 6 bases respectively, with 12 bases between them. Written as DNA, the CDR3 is TGTGCCAGCAGTGGCAACCCTAGTCAGCCCCAGCATTTT. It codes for CASSGNPSQPQHF.

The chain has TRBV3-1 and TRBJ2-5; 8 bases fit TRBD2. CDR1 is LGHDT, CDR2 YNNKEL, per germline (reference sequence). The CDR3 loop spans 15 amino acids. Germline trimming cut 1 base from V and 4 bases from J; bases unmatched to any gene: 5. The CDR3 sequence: CASSQVTSAGETQYF. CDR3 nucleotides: TGTGCCAGCAGCCAAGTGACTAGCGCGGGAGAGACCCAGTACTTC.

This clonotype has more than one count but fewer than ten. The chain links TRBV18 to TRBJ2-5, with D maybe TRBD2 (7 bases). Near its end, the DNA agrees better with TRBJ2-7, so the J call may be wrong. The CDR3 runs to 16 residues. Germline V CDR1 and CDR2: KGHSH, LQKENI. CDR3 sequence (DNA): TGTGCCAGCTCACCACCCGGCAACAGGGAGGGACACGAGCAGTACTTC. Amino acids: CASSPPGNREGHEQYF.

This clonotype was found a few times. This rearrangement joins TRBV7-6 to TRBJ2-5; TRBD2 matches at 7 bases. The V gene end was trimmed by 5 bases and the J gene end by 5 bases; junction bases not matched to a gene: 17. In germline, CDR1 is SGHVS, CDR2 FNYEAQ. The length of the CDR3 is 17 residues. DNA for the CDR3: TGTGCCAGCAGCCATACTCTCACTTCCAAGGGAGGGGAGACCCAGTACTTC. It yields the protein CASSHTLTSKGGETQYF.

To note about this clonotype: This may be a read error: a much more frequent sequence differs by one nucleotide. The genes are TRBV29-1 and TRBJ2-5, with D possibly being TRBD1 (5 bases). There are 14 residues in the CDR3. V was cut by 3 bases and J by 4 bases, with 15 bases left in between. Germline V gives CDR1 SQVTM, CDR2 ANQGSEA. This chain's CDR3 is CSVDLGAERETQYF. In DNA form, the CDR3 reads TGCAGCGTTGATTTAGGGGCGGAACGAGAGACCCAGTACTTC.

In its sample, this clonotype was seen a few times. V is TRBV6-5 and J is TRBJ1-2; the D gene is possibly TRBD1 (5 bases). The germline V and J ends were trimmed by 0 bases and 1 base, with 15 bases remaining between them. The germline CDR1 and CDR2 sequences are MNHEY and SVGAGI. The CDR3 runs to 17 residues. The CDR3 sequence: CASSYSMSRGLNYGYTF. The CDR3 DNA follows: TGTGCCAGCAGTTACTCGATGTCACGGGGCCTTAACTATGGCTACACCTTC.

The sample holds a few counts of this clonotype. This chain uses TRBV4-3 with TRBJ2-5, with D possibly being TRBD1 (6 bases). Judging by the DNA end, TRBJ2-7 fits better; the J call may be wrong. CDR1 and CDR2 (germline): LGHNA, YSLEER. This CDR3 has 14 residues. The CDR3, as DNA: TGCGCCAGCAGCCAAGATAAGCAGGGGTACGAGCAGTACTTC. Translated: CASSQDKQGYEQYF.

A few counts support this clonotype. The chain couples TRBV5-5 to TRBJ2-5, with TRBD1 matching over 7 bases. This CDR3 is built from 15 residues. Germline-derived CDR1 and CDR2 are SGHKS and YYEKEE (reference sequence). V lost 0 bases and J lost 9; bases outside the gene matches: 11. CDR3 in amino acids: CASSLGGDRSIPQYF. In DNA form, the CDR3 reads TGTGCCAGCAGCTTGGGTGGGGACAGATCTATTCCCCAGTACTTC. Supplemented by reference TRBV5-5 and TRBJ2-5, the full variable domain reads DAGVTQSPTHLIKTRGQQVTLRCSPISGHKSVSWYQQVLGQGPQFIFQYYEKEERGRGNFPDRFSARQFPNYSSELNVNALLLGDSALYLCASSLGGDRSIPQYFGPGTRLLVL.